These 28 T cell receptor beta chains share one sample of origin, sequenced in a study of blood T cell repertoires in COVID-19. Only in-frame clones appear in the TCRdb table, and some are missing; sequencing was by immunoSEQ multiplex PCR. This sample yields 140,000 to 150,000 clones, of which more than 80% are seen a single time; over 10% belongs to the top ten. The sequencing sample was made of peripheral blood. All receptors derive from a young man with COVID-19, enrolled during active disease.

The V and J genes are TRBV10-2 and TRBJ2-7; TRBD2 aligns across 8 bases. V lost 8 bases and J lost 3; bases outside the gene matches: 3. CDR1 and CDR2 from the germline V gene are WSHSY and SAAADI. The CDR3 covers 12 residues. The chain's CDR3 is CASEGLDYEQYF. Here the CDR3 DNA reads TGCGCCAGCGAGGGACTAGACTACGAGCAGTACTTC.

The chain is built from TRBV28 and TRBJ2-1; 14 bases agree with TRBD2. The CDR3 has 14 amino acids. V shed 5 bases, J shed 12 bases, and the junction held 6 bases outside the gene matches. From germline, CDR1 is MDHEN and CDR2 SYDVKM. This CDR3 reads CASSPGLAGEVQFF. DNA of the CDR3: TGTGCCAGCAGTCCGGGACTAGCGGGAGAAGTGCAGTTCTTC.

The chain couples TRBV6-1 to TRBJ1-2; 8 bases are a match to TRBD1. CDR3 size: 21 residues. J gave up 0 bases and V 0 bases, and 18 bases lay outside the gene matches. CDR1 MNHNS and CDR2 SASEGT come from the germline V gene. The CDR3 reads CASSEALGVRGRGIANYGYTF. CDR3 DNA sequence: TGTGCCAGCAGTGAAGCGCTCGGGGTCAGGGGGCGAGGTATTGCTAACTATGGCTACACCTTC.

In regard to this clone: The junction does not match germline at one end; this may be a read error. CDR3: CASGRTGGTF. The DNA of the CDR3 is TGTGCCAGCGGTCGGACAGGGGGAACCTTC. The J gene is TRBJ2-7, the V gene TRBV28, with 10 bases lining up with TRBD1. CDR1 is MDHEN, CDR2 SYDVKM, per germline. The length of the CDR3 is 10 residues. Complete variable domain (other parts from reference TRBV28 and TRBJ2-7): DVKVTQSSRYLVKRTGEKVFLECVQDMDHENMFWYRQDPGLGLRLIYFSYDVKMKEKGDIPEGYSVSREKKERFSLILESASTNQTSMYLCASGRTGGTFGPGTRLTVT.

The chain links TRBV27 to TRBJ1-5; TRBD1 might be the D (6 bases). The CDR3 covers 13 residues. CDR1 is MNHEY, CDR2 SMNVEV, per germline (reference sequence). V dropped 6 bases and J dropped 5 bases, with 11 bases sitting between them. The CDR3 sequence is CASRGRGDQPQHF. The CDR3 DNA is TGTGCCAGCAGGGGGAGGGGGGATCAGCCCCAGCATTTT.

This clone was seen only once. The V and J genes are TRBV20-1 and TRBJ1-5; D ambiguous. Trimming removed 3 bases from V and 4 bases from J, with 7 bases in between. Germline CDR1 DFQATT, CDR2 SNEGSKA (reference sequence). The CDR3 consists of 12 residues. The CDR3 DNA is TGCAGTGCTAGTACGGGGAATCAGCCCCAGCATTTT. This codes for CSASTGNQPQHF.

The chain combines TRBV7-8 with TRBJ2-7, with 9 bases identical to TRBD2. Germline V CDR1 and CDR2: SGHVS, FQNEAQ. The CDR3 loop spans 15 amino acids. The V segment lost 3 bases and the J segment 7 bases; nucleotides outside the gene matches: 10. The CDR3 nucleotides are TGTGCCAGCAGCTTCCCGCCTAGCGGGATGGAAGAGCAGTACTTC. Translating gives CASSFPPSGMEEQYF. The whole variable domain, remainder taken from reference TRBV7-8 and TRBJ2-7, is GAGVSQSPRYKVAKRGQDVALRCDPISGHVSLFWYQQALGQGPEFLTYFQNEAQLDKSGLPSDRFFAERPEGSVSTLKIQRTQQEDSAVYLCASSFPPSGMEEQYFGPGTRLTVT.

This rearrangement joins TRBV3-1 (or the pseudogene TRBV3-2) to TRBJ2-7; D is undetermined. Trimming pared 1 base from V and 6 bases from J, leaving 19 bases between. CDR3 size: 16 residues. Germline assignment: CDR1 LGHDT and CDR2 YNNKEL (reference sequence). The CDR3 loop is CASSQGLSSPPAEQYF. The CDR3 coding sequence is TGTGCCAGCAGCCAAGGCCTATCTAGTCCGCCCGCCGAGCAGTACTTC.

The J gene is TRBJ2-3, the V gene TRBV23-1; 9 nucleotides align to TRBD1. TRBV23-1 is an ORF, with its function uncertain. This CDR3 contains 17 residues. The ends lost 0 bases at V and 2 bases at J; junction bases unmatched: 6. Here the CDR3 reads CASSQSDRGSFTDTQYF. The DNA of the CDR3 is TGCGCCAGCAGTCAATCGGACAGGGGTTCCTTCACAGATACGCAGTATTTT.

This clone was counted a single time. The rearrangement uses TRBV28 and TRBJ1-1; D might be TRBD1 (5 bases). Germline CDR1 and CDR2: MDHEN and SYDVKM. Trimming removed 6 bases from V and 3 bases from J, with 14 bases in between. The CDR3 runs to 14 residues. CDR3 DNA sequence: TGTGCCAGCAGCCTAGGCCAGGGTCACACTGAAGCTTTCTTT. Its protein product is CASSLGQGHTEAFF.

The chain combines TRBV28 with TRBJ1-6; perhaps TRBD1 as D (6 bases). The germline V gene has CDR1 MDHEN and CDR2 SYDVKM. Trimming pared 3 bases from V and 7 bases from J, leaving 13 bases between. The CDR3 has 15 amino acids. The CDR3 DNA reads as TGTGCCAGCAGTTTCGTGGGACAACGGAATTCACCCCTCCACTTT. Residues: CASSFVGQRNSPLHF. Using reference TRBV28 and TRBJ1-6 for the parts outside the CDR3, the full variable domain is DVKVTQSSRYLVKRTGEKVFLECVQDMDHENMFWYRQDPGLGLRLIYFSYDVKMKEKGDIPEGYSVSREKKERFSLILESASTNQTSMYLCASSFVGQRNSPLHFGNGTRLTVT.

This rearrangement joins TRBV6-2 or TRBV6-3 to TRBJ2-2, with 11 positions matching TRBD2. There are 17 residues in the CDR3. The V gene end was trimmed by 1 base and the J gene end by 2 bases; junction bases not matched to a gene: 3. Looked up from germline, CDR1 is MNHEY and CDR2 is SVGEGT. DNA of the CDR3: TGTGCCAGCAGTTACTACGGGACTAGCGGAAACACCGGGGAGCTGTTTTTT. It is translated as CASSYYGTSGNTGELFF.

V is TRBV27 and J is TRBJ2-1; tentatively, D is TRBD2 (6 bases). Trimming shortened V by 5 bases and J by 6 bases, and 20 bases separated the two germline ends. The CDR3 is 16 residues long. CDR1 is MNHEY and CDR2 is SMNVEV in the germline V gene (reference sequence). Here the CDR3 reads CASSKYALTRRNEQFF. In DNA, the CDR3 is TGTGCCAGCAGTAAATATGCCCTGACTAGACGCAATGAGCAGTTCTTC.

This clone has a single count. The gene calls are TRBV6-2 or TRBV6-3 and TRBJ2-1, with 7 positions matching TRBD1. Germline values: CDR1 MNHEY, CDR2 SVGEGT. The CDR3 extends over 13 amino acids. V shed 0 bases and J 15 bases; nucleotides not matched to a gene: 8. The DNA for the CDR3 is TGTGCCAGCAGTTACTCGAAAGGGACAGCCGCGTTCTTC. This sequence encodes CASSYSKGTAAFF.

This chain joins TRBV4-2 and TRBJ2-2; possibly TRBD2 for D (6 bases). The V end was cut by 3 bases, the J end by 5 bases, with 16 bases between. CDR3 length equals 16 residues. CDR1 is LGHNA and CDR2 is YNFKEQ in the germline V gene. CDR3 in DNA: TGTGCCAGCAGCCATCCCCCGGGACTTGATACCGGGGAGCTGTTTTTT. Translating gives CASSHPPGLDTGELFF.

The rearrangement joins TRBV6-5 to TRBJ1-2, with TRBD1 identical over 8 bases. V was pared by 5 bases and J by 3 bases, with 5 bases of the junction left unmatched. The CDR3 loop spans 14 amino acids. CDR1 is MNHEY and CDR2 is SVGAGI in the germline V gene. This chain's CDR3 is CASSPGGADYGYTF. Here the CDR3 DNA reads TGTGCCAGCAGTCCAGGGGGCGCGGACTATGGCTACACCTTC.

The chain has TRBV30 and TRBJ2-2, with D possibly being TRBD2 (6 bases). The germline V gene has CDR1 GTSNPN and CDR2 SVGIG (reference sequence). Trimming took 7 bases from V and 5 from J, leaving 17 bases between them. The CDR3 extends over 14 amino acids. The DNA for the CDR3 is TGTGCCTCGACGATCCGGCTAGCGACCGGGGAGCTGTTTTTT. This encodes CASTIRLATGELFF.

The chain carries TRBV25-1 and TRBJ2-2; D remains ambiguous. The germline CDR1 and CDR2 sequences are MGHDK and SYGVNS. The CDR3 totals 15 residues. V lost 2 bases and J lost 3, with 10 bases in between. In nucleotides, the CDR3 is TGTGCCAGCAGTGAACGTCAGGCCTACACCGGGGAGCTGTTTTTT. Its translation: CASSERQAYTGELFF.

For this clone: At the DNA level, this CDR3 is encoded by other sequences in the same sample as well. This chain joins TRBV27 and TRBJ1-1; 10 bases line up with TRBD1. This CDR3 region has 14 residues. The trim removed 4 bases at V and 1 base at J, leaving 0 bases unmatched. Germline V gene sequence: CDR1 MNHEY, CDR2 SMNVEV (reference sequence). Here the CDR3 DNA reads TGTGCCAGCAGTTGGGACAGGGGGAACACTGAAGCTTTCTTT. Protein product: CASSWDRGNTEAFF.

CDR3 amino acids: CASRPGHSGANVLTF. The CDR3 DNA is TGTGCCAGCAGGCCCGGACACTCTGGGGCCAACGTCCTGACTTTC. V and J are TRBV6-5 and TRBJ2-6; D is possibly TRBD1 (5 bases). V lost 6 bases and J lost 0, with 9 bases in between. Germline-derived CDR1 and CDR2 are MNHEY and SVGAGI. The CDR3 contains 15 residues.

The count of this clone is one. This chain joins TRBV27 and TRBJ2-3; 9 bases are shared with TRBD1. Germline V gene lookup returns CDR1 MNHEY and CDR2 SMNVEV (reference sequence). V gave up 6 bases and J gave up 3 bases; unmatched junction bases: 4. The length of the CDR3 is 14 residues. As DNA, the CDR3 is TGTGCCAGCAGAATTGGGACAGGGACAGATACGCAGTATTTT. It translates to CASRIGTGTDTQYF.

V gene TRBV29-1 combines with J gene TRBJ1-1; 9 positions agree with TRBD1. Losses at the gene ends were 7 bases for V and 0 bases for J; bases not matched to a gene: 6. CDR3 length: 14 residues. CDR1 and CDR2 from the germline V gene are SQVTM and ANQGSEA. The CDR3 DNA follows: TGCAGCGCCGGGGACAGGGCAATGAACACTGAAGCTTTCTTT. It encodes CSAGDRAMNTEAFF.

The rearrangement joins TRBV16 to TRBJ1-5, with D unresolved. The CDR3 has 13 amino acids. Germline loops: CDR1 KGHSY, CDR2 FQNENV. Trimming took off 4 bases at V and 0 bases at J, with 4 bases between the two ends. CDR3 residues: CASSPYSNQPQHF. The CDR3 nucleotides are TGTGCCAGCAGCCCCTATAGCAATCAGCCCCAGCATTTT.

V gene TRBV9 combines with J gene TRBJ2-1; 10 bases are shared with TRBD2. The CDR3 runs 17 residues. From germline, CDR1 is SGDLS and CDR2 YYNGEE. The V segment lost 3 bases and the J segment 5 bases; nucleotides outside the gene matches: 11. The CDR3 is CASSGLRRAGGHNEQFF. In nucleotides, the CDR3 is TGTGCCAGCAGCGGACTGCGTAGAGCGGGGGGGCACAATGAGCAGTTCTTC.

This chain connects TRBV7-2 to TRBJ1-2, with D hard to call. Trimming took off 2 bases at V and 8 bases at J, with 9 bases between the two ends. CDR3 length: 12 amino acids. Germline CDR1 and CDR2: SGHTA and FQGNSA. CDR3 region: CASSLTGTGYTF. The CDR3 nucleotides are TGTGCCAGCAGCTTAACGGGAACGGGCTACACCTTC.

The rearrangement joins TRBV9 to TRBJ1-2; no definite D call. CDR3 length: 13 amino acids. Germline loops: CDR1 SGDLS, CDR2 YYNGEE. Trimming took 3 bases from V and 1 from J, leaving 7 bases between them. This CDR3 is CASSATSNYGYTF. CDR3 sequence (DNA): TGTGCCAGCAGCGCGACTAGTAACTATGGCTACACCTTC.

This chain joins TRBV28 and TRBJ2-3; TRBD1 agrees at 7 bases. The length of the CDR3 is 17 residues. Losses at the gene ends were 5 bases for V and 6 bases for J; bases not matched to a gene: 17. Germline-derived CDR1 and CDR2 are MDHEN and SYDVKM. As DNA, the CDR3 is TGTGCCAGCAGTCCGGCCGGGACAGTGGGGGTTCTGGATACGCAGTATTTT. Encoded protein: CASSPAGTVGVLDTQYF.

The chain carries TRBV28 and TRBJ2-3; 8 bases fit TRBD1. CDR1 MDHEN and CDR2 SYDVKM come from the germline V gene. V gave up 5 bases and J gave up 5 bases; unmatched junction bases: 12. The CDR3 contains 16 residues. In DNA, the CDR3 is TGTGCCAGCAGTCCCCTTTATGGACAGGGTGGAGATACGCAGTATTTT. It is translated as CASSPLYGQGGDTQYF.